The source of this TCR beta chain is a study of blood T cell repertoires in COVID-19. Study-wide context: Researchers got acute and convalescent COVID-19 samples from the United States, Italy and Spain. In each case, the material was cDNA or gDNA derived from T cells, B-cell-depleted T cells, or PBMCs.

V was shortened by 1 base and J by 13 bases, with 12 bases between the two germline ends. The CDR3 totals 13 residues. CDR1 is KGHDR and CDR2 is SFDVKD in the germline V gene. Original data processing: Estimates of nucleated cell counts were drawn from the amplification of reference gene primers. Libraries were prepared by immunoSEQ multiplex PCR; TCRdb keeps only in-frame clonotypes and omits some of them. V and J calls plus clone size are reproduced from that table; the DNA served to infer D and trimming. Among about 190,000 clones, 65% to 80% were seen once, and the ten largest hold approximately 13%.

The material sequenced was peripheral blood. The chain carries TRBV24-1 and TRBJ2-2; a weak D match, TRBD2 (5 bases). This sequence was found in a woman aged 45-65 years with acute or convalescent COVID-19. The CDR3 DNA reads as TGTGCCACCAGTGATTTCGGCCAAGGAGGGCTGTTTTTT. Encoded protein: CATSDFGQGGLFF.